This T cell receptor beta chain was observed in a study of identical twins (TCRdb year 2016). Some background on the complete study: The study deep-sequenced TCR alpha and beta repertoires from monozygotic twins, unrelated adults of various ages and cord blood to test whether fetal clonotypes persist. Replicate twin experiments were performed at different times using different library preparation protocols to rule out contamination. What the research found in general, with its limitations: A weaker excess of twin sharing was found in beta out-of-frame sequences because the signal-to-noise ratio was lowered by fewer shared sequences. Abundant cord blood beta clonotypes had fewer insertions, young adult naive repertoires showed a similar but weaker trend, and memory repertoires showed no such trend. In monozygotic twins, recombination models systematically underestimated out-of-frame TCR alpha sharing, but the models matched the sharing seen between unrelated individuals. Invariant T cells such as MAIT and iNKT could partly confound zero-insertion analyses, although diverse VJ usage argued against such confounding for most clonotypes. Conclusions relied on cross-sectional statistical analysis, since the same donors could not be followed over many years. Compared with coincidental sharing between unrelated individuals, an excess of low generation-probability sequences was observed among out-of-frame TCR alpha sequences shared between twins.

Only healthy Caucasian donors were included. Three pairs of female monozygotic twins, all aged roughly 18 to 30 years, made up the twin cohort. CD4+ and CD8+ T cell populations were isolated with positive isolation kits from Invitrogen. Between the V and J ends, shortened by 4 bases and 6 bases respectively, the junction contains 13 bases. Based on the germline V gene (reference sequence), the CDR1 and CDR2 sequences are DFQATT and SNEGSKA. CDR3 length: 12 amino acids, cysteine to phenylalanine. Just the 36-base CDR3 DNA is kept, in frame starting at base 1. As to this clonotype: No cognate antigen has been identified for it. No base quality values were provided; no much bigger clone lies one nucleotide off.

The library came from 5' RACE. TCRdb shows the sequencer as Illumina HiSeq 2000. Template switching added a universal primer binding site, and the final cDNA carried a unique molecular identifier that allowed TCR cDNA molecules to be counted accurately. First-strand cDNA for TCR alpha and beta chains was synthesized from specific primers in the conserved constant-segment region. Each cDNA library was double barcoded, with a SMART-Mk sample barcode plus Illumina barcodes, to control for contamination. TruSeq adapter sequences along with Illumina sample barcodes were introduced in two successive PCR steps. TCR alpha and beta cDNA libraries were sequenced on the Illumina HiSeq platform with custom primers. Turning to the authors' computational methods: Raw reads were processed with MiGEC to extract unique molecular identifiers, and MiXCR was used to determine CDR3 positions. For each individual, recombination models were inferred using an EM algorithm with the repgenHMM and IGoR tools. Shared clonotypes were analyzed with the tcR package in R, and sharing was normalized by the product of cloneset sizes. Out-of-frame nonproductive sequences were analyzed to study raw recombination free of thymic and clonal selection effects. TCRdb took the public reads, trimmed them with fastp at Q25, ran MiXCR for clone calling and kept in-frame beta chains. CDR3 protein sequences are deduplicated, and each keeps its most common genes and DNA. V and J calls and clone size were set by TCRdb, not the authors. The sample profile shows about 520,000 distinct CDR3 sequences; about 20% of them were found once. Together, the top ten hold around 0.9% of the sample.

These data also featured in a second study, about T cells expressing NK-cell markers. According to the second study: Fewer than ten donors provided sorted CD3+CD56+NKG2C+, CD3+CD56+NKG2C- and CD3+CD56-NKG2C+ T-cell subsets, whose TCR beta-chain repertoires were profiled. Among the eight sequenced donors, only one was HCMV-seronegative, while the other seven were HCMV-seropositive. To restrict sorting to alphabetaTCR-expressing T cells, an anti-gammadeltaTCR antibody was added in several experiments. In six donors, the dominant CD3+CD56+NKG2C+ clonotypes ranked among the top 10 CD8+ clonotypes, making up about 1.0-8% of CD8+ T cells. Those dominant clonotypes were again the most abundant among CD3+CD56-NKG2C+ cells in a handful of donors, at roughly 25-60.1%. It remained unclear whether the expanded NKG2C-expressing T cell clones were specific for HCMV antigens. All eight donors whose samples were sequenced were randomly selected healthy volunteers, three of them men and five women. To determine HCMV serostatus, a commercial ELISA kit was used to detect HCMV-specific IgG in serum. Reads were demultiplexed and grouped by UMI with MIGEC, and clonotypes were assembled and quantified with MiTCR. Only TCR cDNA sequences supported by at least two reads were kept to exclude erroneous sequences. The tcR package was used for downstream repertoire analysis, and clonotypes were matched across fractions by CDR3 nucleotide sequence plus V segment. VDJmatch was used to annotate antigen specificity against VDJdb, with one amino acid substitution in CDR3 permitted.

The sequence was obtained from a woman between 18 and 29 years old in good health. The V and J segments used are TRBV20-1 and TRBJ2-7, with a weak D call of TRBD1 (6 bases match). Sequencing input: CD4+ T cells sorted from blood. The DNA reads as follows: TGCAGTGCTACCCTACAGGGTCGCGAGCAGTACTTC. This translates into CSATLQGREQYF.